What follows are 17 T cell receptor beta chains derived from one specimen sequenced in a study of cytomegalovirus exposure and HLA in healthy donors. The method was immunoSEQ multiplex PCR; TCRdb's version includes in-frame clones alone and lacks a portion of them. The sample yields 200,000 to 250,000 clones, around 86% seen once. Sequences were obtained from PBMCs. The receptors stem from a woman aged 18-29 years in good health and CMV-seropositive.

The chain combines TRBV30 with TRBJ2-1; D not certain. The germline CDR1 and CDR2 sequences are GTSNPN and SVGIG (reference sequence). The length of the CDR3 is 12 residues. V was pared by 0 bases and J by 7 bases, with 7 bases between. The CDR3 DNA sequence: TGTGCCTGGAGTGTAAGCTGGAATGAGCAGTTCTTC. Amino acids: CAWSVSWNEQFF.

The CDR3 DNA reads as TGTGCCAGCACCTTGGGAGGGCAGGAGGAGACCCAGTACTTC. It yields the protein CASTLGGQEETQYF. The rearrangement uses TRBV28 and TRBJ2-5; 7 nucleotides line up with TRBD2. Germline loops: CDR1 MDHEN, CDR2 SYDVKM. With 7 bases clipped from V and 5 bases from J, the junction kept 10 bases outside the gene matches. The CDR3 covers 14 residues.

CDR3 loop: CASNLRDTGTEAFF. The CDR3 DNA reads as TGCGCCAGCAACCTCCGGGACACCGGCACTGAAGCTTTCTTT. The chain recombines TRBV5-1 with TRBJ1-1; the D gene is possibly TRBD1 (6 bases). From germline, CDR1 is SGHRS and CDR2 YFSETQ. Trimming stripped 6 bases from V and 4 bases from J, with 16 bases between. The CDR3 is made up of 14 amino acids.

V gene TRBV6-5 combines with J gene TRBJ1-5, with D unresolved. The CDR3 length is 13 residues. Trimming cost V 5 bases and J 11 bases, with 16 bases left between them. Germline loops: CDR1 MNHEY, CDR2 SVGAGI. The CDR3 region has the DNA TGTGCCAGCAGTCAGGAGGCGGGTGGAGCCCAGCATTTT. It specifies CASSQEAGGAQHF.

The CDR3 DNA reads as TGCAGCTGGACAGGGGGCGACGGGGAGCTGTTTTTT. Encoded protein: CSWTGGDGELFF. This sequence joins TRBV29-1 and TRBJ2-2, with 11 bases matching TRBD1. V trimming: 8 bases; J trimming: 7 bases; junction bases outside the gene matches: 3. The CDR3 contains 12 residues. CDR1 is SQVTM, CDR2 ANQGSEA, per germline.

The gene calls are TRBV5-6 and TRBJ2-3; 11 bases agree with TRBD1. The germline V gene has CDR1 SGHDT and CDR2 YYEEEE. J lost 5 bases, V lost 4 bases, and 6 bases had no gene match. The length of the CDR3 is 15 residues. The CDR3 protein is CASSRGQGAGDTQYF. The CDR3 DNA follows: TGTGCCAGCAGCCGAGGACAGGGGGCAGGAGATACGCAGTATTTT. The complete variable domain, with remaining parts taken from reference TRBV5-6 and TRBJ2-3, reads DAGVTQSPTHLIKTRGQQVTLRCSPKSGHDTVSWYQQALGQGPQFIFQYYEEEERQRGNFPDRFSGHQFPNYSSELNVNALLLGDSALYLCASSRGQGAGDTQYFGPGTRLTVL.

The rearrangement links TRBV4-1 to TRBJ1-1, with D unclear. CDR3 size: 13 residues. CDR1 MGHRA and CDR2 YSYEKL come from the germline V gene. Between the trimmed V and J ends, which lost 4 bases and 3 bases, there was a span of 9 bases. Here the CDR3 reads CASSRRVDTEAFF. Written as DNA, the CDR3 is TGCGCCAGCAGCCGCCGGGTAGACACTGAAGCTTTCTTT.

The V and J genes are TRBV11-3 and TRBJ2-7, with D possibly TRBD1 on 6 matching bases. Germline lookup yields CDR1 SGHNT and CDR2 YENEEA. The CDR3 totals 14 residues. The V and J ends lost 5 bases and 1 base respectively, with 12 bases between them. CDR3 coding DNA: TGTGCCAGCAGCACCGGGACATTATCCTACGAGCAGTACTTC. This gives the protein CASSTGTLSYEQYF.

The CDR3 bases are TGTGCCAGCATTCCGAGACCCCGACAGGAAATCTACAATGAGCAGTTCTTC. Encoded protein: CASIPRPRQEIYNEQFF. This sequence joins TRBV27 and TRBJ2-1; perhaps TRBD1 as D (6 bases). The CDR3 consists of 17 residues. The germline V gene encodes CDR1 MNHEY and CDR2 SMNVEV (reference sequence). Trimming removed 7 bases at V and 3 bases at J, with 22 bases between.

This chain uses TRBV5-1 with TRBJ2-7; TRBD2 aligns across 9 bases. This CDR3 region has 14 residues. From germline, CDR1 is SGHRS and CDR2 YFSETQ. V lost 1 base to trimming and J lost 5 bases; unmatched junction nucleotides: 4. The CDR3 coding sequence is TGCGCCAGCAGCTTGTGGCTAGCGGGAAACGAGCAGTACTTC. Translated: CASSLWLAGNEQYF. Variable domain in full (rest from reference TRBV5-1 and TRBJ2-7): KAGVTQTPRYLIKTRGQQVTLSCSPISGHRSVSWYQQTPGQGLQFLFEYFSETQRNKGNFPGRFSGRQFSNSRSEMNVSTLELGDSALYLCASSLWLAGNEQYFGPGTRLTVT.

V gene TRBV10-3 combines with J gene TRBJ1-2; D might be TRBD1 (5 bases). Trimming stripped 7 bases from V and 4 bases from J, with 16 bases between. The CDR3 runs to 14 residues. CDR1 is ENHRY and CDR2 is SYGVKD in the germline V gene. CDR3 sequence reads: CAINTDTLPYGYTF. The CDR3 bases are TGTGCCATCAATACGGACACGCTGCCCTATGGCTACACCTTC.

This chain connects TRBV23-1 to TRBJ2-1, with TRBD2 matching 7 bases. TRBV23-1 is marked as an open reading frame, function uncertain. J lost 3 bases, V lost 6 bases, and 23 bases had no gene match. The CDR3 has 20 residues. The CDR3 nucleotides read TGCGCCAGCAGCCTAGGACTGACCAAGCGGGAAGCCCTCCTCTACAATGAGCAGTTCTTC. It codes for CASSLGLTKREALLYNEQFF.

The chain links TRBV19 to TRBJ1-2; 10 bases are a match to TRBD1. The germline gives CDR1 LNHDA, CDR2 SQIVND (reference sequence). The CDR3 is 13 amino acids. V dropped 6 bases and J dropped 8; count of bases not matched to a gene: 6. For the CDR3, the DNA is TGTGCCAGTAGGGGACAGGGGATAGACGGCTACACCTTC. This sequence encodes CASRGQGIDGYTF.

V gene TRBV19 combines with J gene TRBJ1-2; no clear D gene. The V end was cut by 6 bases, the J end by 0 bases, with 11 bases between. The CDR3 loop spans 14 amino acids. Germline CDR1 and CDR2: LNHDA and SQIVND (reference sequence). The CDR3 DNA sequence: TGTGCCAGTAGCCCTGTAGCCTCTAACTATGGCTACACCTTC. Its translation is CASSPVASNYGYTF.

The CDR3 DNA reads as TGCGCCAGCAGCGAAGGGCGGGTTGAGCAGTTCTTC. It is translated as CASSEGRVEQFF. The chain has TRBV5-1 and TRBJ2-1; perhaps TRBD2 as D (5 bases). The CDR3 is made up of 12 amino acids. Germline CDR1 and CDR2: SGHRS and YFSETQ. V was cut by 4 bases and J by 9 bases, with 11 bases left in between. Supplemented by reference TRBV5-1 and TRBJ2-1, the full variable domain reads KAGVTQTPRYLIKTRGQQVTLSCSPISGHRSVSWYQQTPGQGLQFLFEYFSETQRNKGNFPGRFSGRQFSNSRSEMNVSTLELGDSALYLCASSEGRVEQFFGPGTRLTVL.

This CDR3 is CASRSLRLNYGYTF. DNA for the CDR3: TGTGCCAGTAGATCCTTGCGCCTTAACTATGGCTACACCTTC. V gene TRBV19 combines with J gene TRBJ1-2, with D unresolved. This CDR3 comprises 14 residues. Germline lookup yields CDR1 LNHDA and CDR2 SQIVND (reference sequence). Trimming shortened V by 6 bases and J by 1 base, and 12 bases separated the two germline ends.

DNA of the CDR3: TGCGCCAGCAGCTTCGTGGGGGCAGGTGGCTACACCTTC. Its protein is CASSFVGAGGYTF. J is TRBJ1-2 and V is TRBV5-1; a possible D gene is TRBD1 (6 bases). The germline gives CDR1 SGHRS, CDR2 YFSETQ. Trimming stripped 2 bases from V and 7 bases from J, with 12 bases between. The CDR3 has 13 amino acids.